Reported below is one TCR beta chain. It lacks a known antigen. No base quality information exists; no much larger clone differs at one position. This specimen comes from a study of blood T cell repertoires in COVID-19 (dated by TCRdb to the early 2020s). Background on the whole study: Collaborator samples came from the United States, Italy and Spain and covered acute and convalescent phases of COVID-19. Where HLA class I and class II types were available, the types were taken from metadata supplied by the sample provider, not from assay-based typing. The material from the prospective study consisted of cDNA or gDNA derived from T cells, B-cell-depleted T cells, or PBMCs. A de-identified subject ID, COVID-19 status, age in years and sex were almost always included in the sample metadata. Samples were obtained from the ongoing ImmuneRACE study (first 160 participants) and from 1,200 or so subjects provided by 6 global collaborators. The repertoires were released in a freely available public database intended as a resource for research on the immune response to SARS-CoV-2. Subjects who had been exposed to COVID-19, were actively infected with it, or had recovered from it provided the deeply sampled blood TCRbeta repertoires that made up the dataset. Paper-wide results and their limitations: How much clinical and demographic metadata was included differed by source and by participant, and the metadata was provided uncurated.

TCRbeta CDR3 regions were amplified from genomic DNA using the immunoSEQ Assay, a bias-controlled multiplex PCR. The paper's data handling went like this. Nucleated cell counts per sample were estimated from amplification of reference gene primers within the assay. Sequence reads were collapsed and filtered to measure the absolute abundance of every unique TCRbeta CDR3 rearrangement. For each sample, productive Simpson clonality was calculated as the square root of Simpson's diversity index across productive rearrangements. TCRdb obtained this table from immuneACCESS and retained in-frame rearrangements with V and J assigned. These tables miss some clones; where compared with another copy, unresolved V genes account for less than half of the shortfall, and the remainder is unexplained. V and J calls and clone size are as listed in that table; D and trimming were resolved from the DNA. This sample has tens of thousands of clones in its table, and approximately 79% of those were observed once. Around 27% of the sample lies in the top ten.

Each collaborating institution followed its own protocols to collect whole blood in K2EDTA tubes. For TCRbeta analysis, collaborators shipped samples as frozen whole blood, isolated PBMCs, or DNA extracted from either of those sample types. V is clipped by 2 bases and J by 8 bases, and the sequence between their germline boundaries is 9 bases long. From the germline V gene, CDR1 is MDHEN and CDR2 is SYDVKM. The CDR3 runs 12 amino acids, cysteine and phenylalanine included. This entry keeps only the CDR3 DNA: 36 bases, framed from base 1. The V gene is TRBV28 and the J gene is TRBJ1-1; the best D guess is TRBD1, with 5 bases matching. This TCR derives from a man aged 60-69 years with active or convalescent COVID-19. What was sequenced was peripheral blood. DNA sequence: TGTGCCAGCAGTTTAGGCAGGGCGGAAGCTTTCTTT. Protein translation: CASSLGRAEAFF.